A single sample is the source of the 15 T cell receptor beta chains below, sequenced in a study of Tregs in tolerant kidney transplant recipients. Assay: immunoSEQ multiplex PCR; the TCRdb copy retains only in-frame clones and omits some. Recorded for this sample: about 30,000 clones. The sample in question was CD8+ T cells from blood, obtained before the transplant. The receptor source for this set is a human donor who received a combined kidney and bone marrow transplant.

The CDR3 spells CAAGSTYEQYF. CDR3 bases read: TGTGCAGCGGGGTCGACCTACGAG. The V and J genes are TRBV7-9 and TRBJ2-7; 7 nucleotides align to TRBD2. The read finishes 3 residues shy of the CDR3 end, and the germline J gene is used to complete it. This CDR3 has 11 residues. Germline CDR1 and CDR2: SEHNR and FQNEAQ (reference sequence).

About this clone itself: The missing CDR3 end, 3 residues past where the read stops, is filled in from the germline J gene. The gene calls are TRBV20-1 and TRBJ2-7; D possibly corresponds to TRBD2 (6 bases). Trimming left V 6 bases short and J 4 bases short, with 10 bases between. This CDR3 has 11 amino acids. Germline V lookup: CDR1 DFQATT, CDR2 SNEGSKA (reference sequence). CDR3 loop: CSASRDYEQYF. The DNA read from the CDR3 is TGCAGTGCCTCGCGGGATTACGAG.

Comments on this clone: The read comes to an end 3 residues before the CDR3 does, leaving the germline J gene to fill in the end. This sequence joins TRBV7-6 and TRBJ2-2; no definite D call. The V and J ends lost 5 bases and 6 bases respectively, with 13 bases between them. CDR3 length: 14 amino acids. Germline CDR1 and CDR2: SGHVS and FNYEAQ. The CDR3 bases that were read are TGTGCCAGCAGCCCCCGAGCTAAAGCCGGGGAG. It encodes CASSPRAKAGE. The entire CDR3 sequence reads CASSPRAKAGELFF.

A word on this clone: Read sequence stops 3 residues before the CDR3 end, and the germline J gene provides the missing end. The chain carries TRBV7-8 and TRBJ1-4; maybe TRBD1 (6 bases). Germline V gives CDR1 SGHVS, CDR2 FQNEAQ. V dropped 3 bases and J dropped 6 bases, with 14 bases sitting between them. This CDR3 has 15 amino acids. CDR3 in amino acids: CASSFQPGHDEKLFF. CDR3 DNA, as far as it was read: TGTGCCAGCAGCTTTCAACCGGGACATGATGAAAAA.

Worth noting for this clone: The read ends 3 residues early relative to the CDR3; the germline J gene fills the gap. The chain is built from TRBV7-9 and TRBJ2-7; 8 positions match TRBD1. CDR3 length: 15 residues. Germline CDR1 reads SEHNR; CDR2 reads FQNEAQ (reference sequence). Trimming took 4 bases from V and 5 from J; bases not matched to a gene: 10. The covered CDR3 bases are TGTGCCAGCAGCTCCCAGACAGGGGATATTGACGAG. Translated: CASSSQTGDIDE. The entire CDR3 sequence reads CASSSQTGDIDEQYF.

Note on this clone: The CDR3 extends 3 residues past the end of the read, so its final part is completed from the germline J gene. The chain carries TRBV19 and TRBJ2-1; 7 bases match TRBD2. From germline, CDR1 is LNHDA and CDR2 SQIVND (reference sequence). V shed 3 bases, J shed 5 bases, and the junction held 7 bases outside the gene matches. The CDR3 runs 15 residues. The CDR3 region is CASSMRLAGNNEQFF. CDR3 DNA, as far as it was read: TGTGCCAGTAGTATGAGGTTAGCGGGCAACAATGAG.

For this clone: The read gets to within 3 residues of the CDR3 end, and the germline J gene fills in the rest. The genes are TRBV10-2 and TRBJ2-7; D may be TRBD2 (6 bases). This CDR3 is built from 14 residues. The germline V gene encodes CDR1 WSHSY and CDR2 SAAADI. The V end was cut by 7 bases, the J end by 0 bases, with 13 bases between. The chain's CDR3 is CASTIAALSYEQYF. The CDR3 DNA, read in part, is TGCGCCAGCACCATAGCGGCCCTCTCCTACGAG.

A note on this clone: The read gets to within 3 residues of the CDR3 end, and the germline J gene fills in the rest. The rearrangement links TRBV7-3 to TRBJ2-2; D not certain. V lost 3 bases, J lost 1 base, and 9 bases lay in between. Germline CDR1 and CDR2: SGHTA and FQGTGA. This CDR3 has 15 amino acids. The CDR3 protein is CASSLGLLNTGELFF. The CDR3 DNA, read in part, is TGTGCCAGCAGCTTGGGCCTTTTGAACACCGGGGAG.

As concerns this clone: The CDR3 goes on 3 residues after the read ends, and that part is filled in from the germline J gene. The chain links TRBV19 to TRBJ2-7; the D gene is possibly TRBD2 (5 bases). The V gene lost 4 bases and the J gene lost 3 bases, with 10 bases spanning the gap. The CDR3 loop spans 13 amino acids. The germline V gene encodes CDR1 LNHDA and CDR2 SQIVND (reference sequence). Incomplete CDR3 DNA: TGTGCCAGTAGTAGGGCTAGCAACTACGAG. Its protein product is CASSRASNYE. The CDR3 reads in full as CASSRASNYEQYF.

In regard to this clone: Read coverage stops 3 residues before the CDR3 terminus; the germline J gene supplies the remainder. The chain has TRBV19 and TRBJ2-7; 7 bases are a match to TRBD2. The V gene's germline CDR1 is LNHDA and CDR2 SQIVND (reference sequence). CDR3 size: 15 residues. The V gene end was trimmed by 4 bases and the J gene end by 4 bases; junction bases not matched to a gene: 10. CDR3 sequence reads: CASSSASGGTYEQYF. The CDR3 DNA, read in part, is TGTGCCAGTAGTAGCGCTAGCGGAGGAACTTACGAG.

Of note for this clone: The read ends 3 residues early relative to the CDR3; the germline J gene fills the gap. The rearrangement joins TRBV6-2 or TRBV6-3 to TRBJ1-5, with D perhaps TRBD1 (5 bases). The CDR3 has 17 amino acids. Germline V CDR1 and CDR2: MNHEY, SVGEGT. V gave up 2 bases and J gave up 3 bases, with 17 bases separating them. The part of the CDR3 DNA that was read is TGTGCCAGCAGTTACGTGGCGGGGCCAGCCTACAATCAGCCC. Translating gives CASSYVAGPAYNQP. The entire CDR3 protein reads CASSYVAGPAYNQPQHF.

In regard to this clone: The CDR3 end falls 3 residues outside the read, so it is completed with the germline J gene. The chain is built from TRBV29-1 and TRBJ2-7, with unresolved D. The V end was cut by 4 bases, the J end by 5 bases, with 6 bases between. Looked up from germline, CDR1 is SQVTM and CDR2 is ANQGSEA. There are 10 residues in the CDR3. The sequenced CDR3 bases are TGCAGCGTTGTTGGCCACGAG. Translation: CSVVGHE. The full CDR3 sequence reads CSVVGHEQYF.

CDR3 DNA (partial): TGCAGGCCAGAGGGGCTACGGGAGACC. This gives the protein CRPEGLRET. The CDR3 in its entirety is CRPEGLRETQYF. V gene TRBV20-1 combines with J gene TRBJ2-5, with D possibly called TRBD1 or TRBD2 (5 bases each). The sequence runs out 3 residues before the end of the CDR3; the remainder is reconstructed from the germline J gene. CDR1 and CDR2 (germline): DFQATT, SNEGSKA (reference sequence). The CDR3 covers 12 residues.

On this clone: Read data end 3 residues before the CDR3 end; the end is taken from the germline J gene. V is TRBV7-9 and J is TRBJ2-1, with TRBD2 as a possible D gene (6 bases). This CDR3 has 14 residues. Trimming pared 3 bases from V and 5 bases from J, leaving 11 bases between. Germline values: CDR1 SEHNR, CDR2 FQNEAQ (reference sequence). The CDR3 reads CASSLAGTDNEQFF. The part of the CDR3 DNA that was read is TGTGCCAGCAGCTTGGCCGGGACTGACAATGAG.

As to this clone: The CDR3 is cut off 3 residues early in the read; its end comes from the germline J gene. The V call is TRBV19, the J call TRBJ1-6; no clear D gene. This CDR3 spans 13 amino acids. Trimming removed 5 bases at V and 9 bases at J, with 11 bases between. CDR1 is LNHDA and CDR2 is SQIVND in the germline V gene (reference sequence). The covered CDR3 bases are TGTGCCAGTAGTTTCCTACTCTTTTCACCC. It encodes CASSFLLFSP. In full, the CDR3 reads CASSFLLFSPLHF.